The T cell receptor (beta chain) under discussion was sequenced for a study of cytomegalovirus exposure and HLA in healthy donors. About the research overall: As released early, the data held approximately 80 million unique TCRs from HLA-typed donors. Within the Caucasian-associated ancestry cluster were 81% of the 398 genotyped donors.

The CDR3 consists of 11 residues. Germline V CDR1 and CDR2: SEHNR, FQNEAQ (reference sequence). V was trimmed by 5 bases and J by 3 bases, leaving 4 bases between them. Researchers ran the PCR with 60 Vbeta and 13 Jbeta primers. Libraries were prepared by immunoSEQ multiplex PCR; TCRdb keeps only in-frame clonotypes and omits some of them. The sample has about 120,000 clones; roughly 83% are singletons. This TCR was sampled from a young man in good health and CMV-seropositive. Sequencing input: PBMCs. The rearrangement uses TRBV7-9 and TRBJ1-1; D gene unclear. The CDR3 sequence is CASSLYTEAFF. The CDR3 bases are TGTGCCAGCAGCCTTTACACTGAAGCTTTCTTT.